This entry is about one T cell receptor (beta chain). Its antigen is unknown. The data stem from a study of cytomegalovirus exposure and HLA in healthy donors. J was trimmed by 4 bases and V by 4 bases; bases with no gene match: 5. Germline V gives CDR1 MNHNS, CDR2 SASEGT. The CDR3 is made up of 15 amino acids. At sampling all donors were nominally healthy, likely with unrecorded immune exposures. 13 Jbeta primers and 60 Vbeta primers were used for the PCR. Generated by immunoSEQ multiplex PCR, the TCRdb table keeps only in-frame clones and is missing some. The sample shows approximately 140,000 clones, 75% to 85% of them seen only once. Study-wide results and caveats: The authors later linked a missense DCLRE1C variant to TCR beta V- and J-gene trimming. Certain sequence variants were highly shared and formed a cluster, and this cluster was likely a sequencing artifact. Previously analyzed data showed that most TCR beta V segments were productive at a frequency of about 87% or about 30%.

The sequenced material came from PBMCs. The chain carries TRBV6-1 and TRBJ1-4; 8 nucleotides match TRBD1. This TCR came from a woman in her forties in good health and CMV-seropositive. CDR3 in DNA: TGTGCCAGCAGTGGCCGGACAGGGTATAATGAAAAACTGTTTTTT. It specifies CASSGRTGYNEKLFF.